These 7 T cell receptor beta chains were all obtained from the same sample, sequenced in a study of CD4 T cells in relation to SARS-CoV-2 and coronaviruses. Before the COVID-19 pandemic, during about 2011-2018, CD4+ T cells were taken from unexposed donors. TCRdb keeps only in-frame clones here, not all; method: immunoSEQ multiplex PCR. This sample carries about 59,000 clones, 86% of them seen once, and the ten largest clones take approximately 1.5%. Specimen: memory CD4+ T cells from PBMCs. The receptors here all came from a human donor in good health.

This clone was seen only once. This rearrangement joins TRBV27 to TRBJ2-2, with 11 bases fitting TRBD2. J gave up 1 base and V 5 bases, and 6 bases lay outside the gene matches. The CDR3 is 17 residues long. Germline V gives CDR1 MNHEY, CDR2 SMNVEV (reference sequence). The CDR3 spells CASSPYGTSGNTGELFF. The CDR3 DNA is TGTGCCAGCAGTCCGTACGGGACTAGCGGGAACACCGGGGAGCTGTTTTTT.

J is TRBJ2-3 and V is TRBV5-1; TRBD1 matches at 10 bases. Germline CDR1 and CDR2: SGHRS and YFSETQ. The CDR3 extends over 15 amino acids. The V segment lost 3 bases and the J segment 4 bases; nucleotides outside the gene matches: 5. Here the CDR3 DNA reads TGCGCCAGCAGCTCAAGGACAGGGGGAGCAGATACGCAGTATTTT. Protein: CASSSRTGGADTQYF.

This clone is a singleton in its sample. The chain has TRBV2 and TRBJ2-2, with 7 bases identical to TRBD2. CDR3 length: 15 amino acids. With 5 bases clipped from V and 2 bases from J, the junction kept 5 bases outside the gene matches. The germline CDR1 and CDR2 sequences are SNHLY and FYNNEI. CDR3: CASSFTSANTGELFF. CDR3 sequence (DNA): TGTGCCAGCAGTTTCACTAGCGCCAACACCGGGGAGCTGTTTTTT.

This chain uses TRBV19 with TRBJ2-1, with TRBD2 matching 9 bases. CDR1 is LNHDA and CDR2 is SQIVND in the germline V gene (reference sequence). The trim removed 6 bases at V and 0 bases at J, leaving 9 bases unmatched. The CDR3 is made up of 17 amino acids. CDR3 region: CASRTYSGRSSYNEQFF. For the CDR3, the DNA is TGTGCCAGTAGGACCTACAGCGGGAGGAGCTCCTACAATGAGCAGTTCTTC.

V is TRBV7-8 and J is TRBJ2-3; D gene uncertain. Looked up from germline, CDR1 is SGHVS and CDR2 is FQNEAQ. This CDR3 contains 11 residues. V was trimmed by 5 bases and J by 3 bases, leaving 3 bases between them. The chain's CDR3 is CASSQTDTQYF. The CDR3 DNA is TGTGCCAGCAGCCAAACAGATACGCAGTATTTT.

The chain is built from TRBV27 and TRBJ1-6; a weak D match, TRBD1 (5 bases). Germline V gives CDR1 MNHEY, CDR2 SMNVEV (reference sequence). The V gene lost 0 bases and the J gene lost 6 bases, with 6 bases spanning the gap. This CDR3 comprises 14 residues. CDR3 sequence reads: CASSLSGLNSPLHF. DNA for the CDR3: TGTGCCAGCAGTTTATCGGGGCTTAATTCACCCCTCCACTTT.

The chain uses TRBV6-2 or TRBV6-3 and TRBJ2-3, with 10 bases that match TRBD2. V lost 1 base, J lost 3 bases, and 4 bases stayed unmatched. Germline CDR1 reads MNHEY; CDR2 reads SVGEGT. CDR3 length equals 16 residues. CDR3 sequence: CASSYFRTSGTDTQYF. The CDR3 DNA reads as TGTGCCAGCAGTTACTTTCGGACTAGCGGTACAGATACGCAGTATTTT.